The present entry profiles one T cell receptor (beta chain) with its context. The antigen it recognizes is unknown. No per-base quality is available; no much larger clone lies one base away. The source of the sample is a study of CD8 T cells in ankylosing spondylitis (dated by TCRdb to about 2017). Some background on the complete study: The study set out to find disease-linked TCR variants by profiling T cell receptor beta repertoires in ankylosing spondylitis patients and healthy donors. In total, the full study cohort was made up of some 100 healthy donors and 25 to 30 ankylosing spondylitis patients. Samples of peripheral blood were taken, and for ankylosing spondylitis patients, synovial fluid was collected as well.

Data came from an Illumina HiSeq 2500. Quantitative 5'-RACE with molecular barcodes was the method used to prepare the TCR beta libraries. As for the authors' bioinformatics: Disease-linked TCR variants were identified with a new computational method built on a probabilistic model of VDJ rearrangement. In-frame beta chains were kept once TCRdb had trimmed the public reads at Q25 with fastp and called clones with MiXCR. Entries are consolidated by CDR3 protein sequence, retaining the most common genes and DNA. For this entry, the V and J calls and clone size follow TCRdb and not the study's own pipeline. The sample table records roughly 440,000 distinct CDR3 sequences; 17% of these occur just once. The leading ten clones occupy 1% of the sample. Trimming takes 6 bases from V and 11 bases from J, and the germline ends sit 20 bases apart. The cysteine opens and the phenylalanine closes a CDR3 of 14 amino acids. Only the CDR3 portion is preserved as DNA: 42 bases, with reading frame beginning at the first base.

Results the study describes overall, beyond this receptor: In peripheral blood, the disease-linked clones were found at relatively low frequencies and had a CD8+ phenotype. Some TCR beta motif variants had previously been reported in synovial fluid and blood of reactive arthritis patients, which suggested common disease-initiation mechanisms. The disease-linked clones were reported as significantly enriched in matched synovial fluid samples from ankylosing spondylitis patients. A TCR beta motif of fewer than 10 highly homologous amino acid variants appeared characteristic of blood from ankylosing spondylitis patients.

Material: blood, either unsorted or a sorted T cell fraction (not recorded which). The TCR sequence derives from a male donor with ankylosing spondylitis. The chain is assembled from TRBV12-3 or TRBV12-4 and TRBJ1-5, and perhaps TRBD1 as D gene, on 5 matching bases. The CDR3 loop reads CASSPSRGVVAQHF. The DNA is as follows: TGTGCCAGCAGCCCGAGTCGGGGGGTAGTAGCCCAGCATTTT.